The T cell receptor beta chain described here comes from a study of cytomegalovirus exposure and HLA in healthy donors (dated by TCRdb to between 2016 and 2019). About the full investigation: An earlier analysis of some 600 of the donors reported 276 Gb of sequence data and approximately 120 million unique TCR beta sequences obtained from about 179 million T cells. An early release covering roughly 600 HLA-typed donors comprised approximately 290 gigabases of sequencing data and around 85 million unique TCR sequences. Among the roughly 430 genotyped donors, under 90% belonged to the genetic ancestry cluster associated with self-reported Caucasian donors. The aim of the study was to test whether cataloging public T cell receptors could identify signatures of past pathogen exposure. The study used immunosequencing to profile the T cell repertoires of some 600 subjects and linked those repertoires to cytomegalovirus serostatus. Besides the first cohort of approximately 710 subjects, a separate validation cohort made up of around 120 different subjects was used. High-throughput TCR immunosequencing, statistical association of individual TCRs with disease status, and machine learning were combined to predict cytomegalovirus infection status. To study patterns of TCR occurrence, a later analysis re-analyzed previously published TCR beta repertoires from hundreds of donors and added high-resolution HLA genotyping. Rather than drawing on any new phenotypic data, the later analysis identified candidate immune exposures from TCR beta sequences and the way those sequences occurred across donors. In an earlier analysis of 500 to 650 of the donors, high-throughput TCR beta sequencing was used to judge whether each TCR beta V gene segment behaved as functional or pseudogenic. Donor age, sex, ethnicity and CMV serostatus were compiled alongside the repertoire data. In a later genetic analysis, genome-wide SNP genotypes for about 55% of the 666 donors were used, and that subset was treated as a discovery cohort. All discovery cohort repertoires had been generated using a single sequencing platform. Class I and class II HLA loci were covered by the typing at four-digit resolution. The number of donors typed differed by locus, with roughly 629-640 for A, B, C, DRB1 and DQB1, around 500 for DQA1, about 610 for DPA1, and some 440 for DPB1. Four to six DR-DQ haplotypes were handled as single units for association and clustering because linkage in the cohort was strong. On average, approximately 250,000 unique TCR beta nucleotide sequences were sequenced per donor among roughly 430 genotyped donors of the cohort, with about 19% of those sequences being non-productive.

Preparation of the library involved the immunoSEQ multiplex PCR assay. The multiplex PCR relied on a mix of 60 forward primers for TCR Vbeta segments and 13 reverse primers for TCR Jbeta segments. The CDR3 region of rearranged TCR beta genes was amplified from genomic DNA by a multiplex PCR assay. The amplified TCR beta libraries were sequenced on the Illumina HiSeq System as 87-base-pair reads. The original methods were these. Across the 670 or so repertoires, a later analysis counted tens of millions of unique TCR beta chains, about 10 million of which were shared by at least two donors. Raw reads were error-corrected and collapsed into unique sequences with a nearest-neighbor algorithm that merged closely related sequences to remove PCR and sequencing errors. CDR3 sequences were aligned to IMGT reference sequences to assign V, D and J gene segments. Each retained sequence needed at least a six-nucleotide match to both a V gene segment and a J gene segment. Rearrangements were classified as productive when the CDR3 lacked stop codons and remained in frame with V and J, and all other rearrangements were classified as non-productive. CDR3 was defined by IMGT convention, running from the second conserved V-encoded cysteine to the conserved J-encoded phenylalanine. The earlier analysis of 500 to 750 of the donors excluded any sequence lacking an unambiguous match to a single V gene segment. In an earlier analysis of approximately 500 of the donors, a V segment was called functional when productive rearrangements were above 56.7%, and segregating when the standard deviation between donors exceeded 5%. A statistical classification framework was built to diagnose cytomegalovirus status from the catalog of TCR beta chain sequences. In a later analysis, TCR nucleotide sequences were compared against IMGT/GENE-DB human TR gene sequences so that V and J genes could be assigned. A later analysis assigned CDR3 sequences and most-parsimonious VDJ recombination scenarios with the TCRdist pipeline. In a later analysis, each TCR beta chain was defined by its CDR3 amino acid sequence together with its V-gene family, and reads lacking a unique V-gene family were excluded. A later analysis removed several hundred highly shared, low-generation-probability nucleotide sequences to deal with suspected cross-contamination and a sequencing artifact. A later analysis calculated a clonal expansion index for each public chain from normalized within-repertoire ranks of inferred template counts. In a later analysis, generation probabilities were computed using a VDJ recombination model fitted to out-of-frame rearrangements, and the results were checked against IGoR. In a later analysis, TCR-TCR, TCR-HLA and TCR-CMV co-occurrence was scored with hypergeometric tests, and a repertoire-size bias correction was applied to TCR pairs. False discovery rates were estimated in a later analysis by permuting HLA or CMV assignments 20 times. In a later analysis, co-occurring TCRs were grouped using DBSCAN, with TCRdist sequence similarity added in when clustering inside HLA-allele-positive subsets. For co-occurrence clustering, repertoires with fewer than 30,000 or more than 120,000 public chains were excluded, along with roughly 5 repertoires with anomalous nucleotide sharing. Not all clones reach the TCRdb copy of this immuneACCESS table, which keeps in-frame sequences only. Checked studies attribute under half of the gap to unresolved V genes and leave the rest unexplained. From that table come the V and J calls and clone size; the DNA was used to work out D and trimming. Here the sample has a few hundred thousand clones; 82% occur a single time. The ten largest clones add up to over 0.5% of the sample.

Note on this clone: Its binding antigen is unknown. Base quality data are lacking; no much larger clone is found one base away.

The cohort consisted of hundreds of healthy bone marrow donors. At the time of sampling, every cohort member was nominally healthy, though immune exposures that went unrecorded were likely present. The donor tested CMV seronegative and was one of the 352 seronegative cohort members. A peripheral blood sample was collected from each donor, and TCR beta sequencing was performed on peripheral blood mononuclear cells. Genomic DNA was extracted from the blood cell samples with the Qiagen DNeasy Blood Extraction Kit. General study outcomes and caveats: In a later genetic analysis, fewer N-insertions in productive TCRs were reported among donors in an Asian-associated ancestry cluster than the approximately 670-donor mean. Presence/absence analyses assumed roughly uniform sequencing depth across donors, an assumption that may not hold. Because HLA typing was missing for some donors at each locus, association tests included only the typed subset. An earlier analysis of approximately 540 of the donors showed that most TCR beta V segments appeared in productive rearrangements either about 87% or about 30% of the time, which broadly matched IMGT annotations. About 17 rarely observed V segments, including chromosome 9 orphons, were excluded from the earlier analysis of some 590 of the donors because counts were too low. In the study, 150 to 200 TCR beta chains were listed as associated with cytomegalovirus. Across donors, most TCR sequences were observed very rarely, whereas some public TCRs were present in many individuals. A later analysis reported that several top co-occurrence clusters appeared linked to parvovirus B19, influenza, CMV and Epstein-Barr virus. The only immune exposure information available for the cohort was CMV serostatus. This cohort had only TCR beta chains sequenced, and the lack of alpha or paired-chain data limited which features could be detected. In a later analysis, TCR association rates were found to vary across HLA loci, with the most associated TCRs seen for DRB1 alleles and the fewest for HLA-C alleles. A further reported finding was that TCR beta sequences accurately predicted the HLA-A and HLA-B alleles for most subjects in the first cohort. A later analysis associated 15,000 to 20,000 TCR beta sequences with specific HLA alleles at a false discovery rate of 0.05. Correlated functional status among segregating V segments might reflect linkage disequilibrium, but an unknown experimental factor could not be ruled out. A later analysis found that most CMV-associated TCR beta chains appeared HLA-restricted, with HLA associations seemingly driven largely by CMV exposure. A cluster of highly shared sequence variants was judged likely to represent a technical artifact of the sequencing pipeline. A few of the identified cytomegalovirus-associated TCR beta chains were confirmed in vitro to be specific for cytomegalovirus antigens. When HLA alleles, especially DR and DQ, strongly co-occurred, attributing TCR associations to individual alleles was difficult. The classifier was reported to diagnose cytomegalovirus status with high specificity and sensitivity in both the original and validation cohorts. The 87-base-pair reads could not distinguish some IMGT-functional V segments, including TRBV6-2 and TRBV6-3, so those segments were excluded. A later genetic analysis associated a missense DCLRE1C variant with V-gene and J-gene trimming of TCR beta chains, and an independent cohort replicated the association. In a later analysis, HLA-associated TCR beta chains were found to be more clonally expanded and to have lower generation probabilities than equally common non-associated chains. The authors suggested that the approach could potentially be generalized to other disease states and immunological phenotypes.

Deletion took 5 bases off V and 1 base off J, with a span of 3 bases between the germline ends. The germline V gene provides CDR1 SGHTA and CDR2 FQGNSA. The cysteine opens and the phenylalanine closes a CDR3 of 11 amino acids. Only CDR3 DNA remains: 33 bases, in frame from the first base. The specimen sequenced was PBMCs. This chain is built from TRBV7-2 and TRBJ2-7; the D gene cannot be named for sure. This sequence was found in a woman in her thirties or forties in good health and CMV-seronegative. The DNA is TGTGCCAGCAGCCTATCCTACGAGCAGTACTTC. It encodes CASSLSYEQYF.